This T cell receptor beta chain was sequenced for a study of T cell responses to AZD1222 COVID-19 vaccine. Study-wide results and limits: Only five or six AZD1222 recipients tested seropositive at baseline.

This clone was counted only a few times. Antigen unknown. Germline V gene data show CDR1 as ENHRY and CDR2 as SYGVKD. V dropped 2 bases and J dropped 2 bases, with 3 bases sitting between them. This CDR3 region has 12 residues. Method: immunoSEQ multiplex PCR; TCRdb's copy keeps in-frame clones and lacks some. The table has about 170,000 clones, approximately 90% seen once; the top ten hold approximately 6.9%. The chain is built from TRBV10-3 and TRBJ1-1, with D hard to call. The sample here was peripheral blood, taken on day 0 of AZD1222 vaccination. The source of this sequence is an adult in good health. The CDR3 spells CAISEVNTEAFF. Here the CDR3 DNA reads TGTGCCATCAGTGAGGTTAACACTGAAGCTTTCTTT.